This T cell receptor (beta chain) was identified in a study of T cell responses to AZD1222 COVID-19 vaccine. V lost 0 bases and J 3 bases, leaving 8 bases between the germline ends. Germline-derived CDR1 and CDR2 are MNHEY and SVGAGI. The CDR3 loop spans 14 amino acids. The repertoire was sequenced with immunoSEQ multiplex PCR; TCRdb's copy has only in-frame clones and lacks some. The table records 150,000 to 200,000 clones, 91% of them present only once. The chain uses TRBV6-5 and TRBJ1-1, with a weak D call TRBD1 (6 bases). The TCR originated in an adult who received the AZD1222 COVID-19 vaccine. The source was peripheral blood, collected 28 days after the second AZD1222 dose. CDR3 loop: CASSYSEGDTEAFF. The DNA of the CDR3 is TGTGCCAGCAGTTACTCGGAGGGGGACACTGAAGCTTTCTTT.